This entry lists 5 T cell receptor beta chains sequenced from one sample in a study of Graves' ophthalmopathy and Graves' hyperthyroidism. The authors amplified TCR beta CDR3 regions from RNA transcripts. Second-round multiplex PCR came after first-round RT-PCR with HTBI primers. TCRdb reprocessed the multiplex PCR reads with MiXCR, giving one entry per CDR3 protein. Of 1 million to 1.3 million distinct CDR3 sequences listed, 36% were seen once; the top ten hold around 10%. Sequencing input: peripheral blood or thyroid tissue (not recorded which). All receptors come from an adult man with Graves' hyperthyroidism.

This clonotype showed up just a few times. The V call is TRBV12-3 or TRBV12-4, the J call TRBJ1-5; 10 bases fit TRBD1. The CDR3 is 16 amino acids. The trim removed 1 base at V and 6 bases at J, leaving 6 bases unmatched. The CDR3 bases are TGTGCCAGCAGTTTAGGGATGGACAGGGGGTTTCAGCCCCAGCATTTT. Translated, it gives CASSLGMDRGFQPQHF.

There are many counts of this clonotype. This chain links TRBV19 with TRBJ2-7; 8 positions agree with TRBD2. The CDR3 loop spans 14 amino acids. The germline V gene encodes CDR1 LNHDA and CDR2 SQIVND (reference sequence). V trimming: 3 bases; J trimming: 6 bases; junction bases outside the gene matches: 7. Here the CDR3 reads CASSMIAGGGEQYF. DNA for the CDR3: TGTGCCAGTAGTATGATCGCGGGGGGCGGCGAGCAGTACTTC.

This clonotype was observed a few times. V usage is TRBV30 and J usage is TRBJ1-1, with 8 bases lining up with TRBD1. Trimming removed 3 bases from V and 3 bases from J; junction bases left unmatched: 3. Germline CDR1 and CDR2: GTSNPN and SVGIG (reference sequence). The CDR3 sequence is 13 residues long. This CDR3 is CAWRDRADTEAFF. The CDR3 DNA is TGTGCCTGGAGGGACAGGGCCGACACTGAAGCTTTCTTT.

This clonotype was found many times. CDR3 sequence reads: CASSSRYRGQQETQYF. Here the CDR3 DNA reads TGTGCCAGCAGCTCGCGGTACAGGGGACAACAAGAGACCCAGTACTTC. The chain recombines TRBV7-8 with TRBJ2-5; 7 bases agree with TRBD1. Trimming at V came to 4 bases and at J to 2 bases, leaving 10 bases not matched to a gene. This CDR3 has 16 residues. Germline V CDR1 and CDR2: SGHVS, FQNEAQ.

This clonotype was seen a handful of times. The chain joins TRBV18 to TRBJ2-7; D possibly corresponds to TRBD1 (6 bases). V lost 3 bases, J lost 5 bases, and 14 bases lay in between. This CDR3 is built from 14 residues. CDR1 and CDR2 from the germline V gene are KGHSH and LQKENI. CDR3: CASSPEQGLHEQYF. CDR3 DNA: TGTGCCAGCTCACCGGAGCAGGGGTTACACGAGCAGTACTTC.